This T cell receptor (beta chain) was found in a study of beta chain features in type 1 diabetes. This clone has more than one count but fewer than ten. Expressed TCRB transcripts were sequenced because the entire RNA isolate underwent reverse transcription. Naive, central memory and regulatory T cell samples averaged about 3.57 million reads. Assay used: immunoSEQ multiplex PCR; TCRdb lists only in-frame clones, some missing. The sample yields approximately 170,000 clones, approximately 9.9% seen once. Averaging around 120 mL, one heparinised blood draw was given by each donor. Naive, central memory, regulatory and stem cell-like memory cells within the CD4+ compartment were sorted using CD45RO/CCR7/CD25/CD127/CD95/CD27. CDR3 length: 13 amino acids. V was pared by 4 bases and J by 4 bases, with 2 bases of the junction left unmatched. Germline CDR1 and CDR2: SGHRS and YFSETQ.

The chain couples TRBV5-1 to TRBJ2-5; 9 positions agree with TRBD2. The sequenced sample consisted of central memory CD4+ T cells from blood. The receptor comes from a woman between 18 and 29 years old in good health. The CDR3 reads CASSPGLAETQYF. The CDR3 region has the DNA TGCGCCAGCAGCCCGGGACTAGCAGAGACCCAGTACTTC.